The 3 T cell receptor beta chains below come from one sample, sequenced in a study of response to subunit inactivated influenza vaccine. Via MiXCR, TCRdb re-called the RT-PCR reads, giving one row per CDR3 protein. The top ten hold approximately 10% of the sample, which has roughly 650,000 distinct CDR3 sequences, approximately 15% seen once. This sample comprised PBMCs from blood, obtained 11 to 12 days after vaccination. These receptors came from a man aged 45-65 years who received an inactivated influenza vaccine.

This clonotype was seen a handful of times. The rearrangement uses TRBV9 and TRBJ2-4; 8 nucleotides match TRBD2. The CDR3 length is 17 residues. The V gene end was trimmed by 0 bases and the J gene end by 5 bases; junction bases not matched to a gene: 10. Per germline, CDR1 SGDLS and CDR2 YYNGEE. As DNA, the CDR3 is TGTGCCAGCAGCGTAGCTACGGGAGGGACAACCCAAAACATTCAGTACTTC. Amino acids: CASSVATGGTTQNIQYF.

This clonotype showed up just a few times. The gene calls are TRBV6-2 or TRBV6-3 and TRBJ2-1; tentatively, D is TRBD2 (5 bases). The CDR3 covers 14 residues. The germline V gene encodes CDR1 MNHEY and CDR2 SVGEGT. The V end was cut by 3 bases, the J end by 6 bases, with 12 bases between. DNA for the CDR3: TGTGCCAGCAGTTATCTTCTAGCTGGCAATGAGCAGTTCTTC. Translating gives CASSYLLAGNEQFF.

V gene TRBV20-1 combines with J gene TRBJ2-1; D not certain. V dropped 3 bases and J dropped 8 bases, with 11 bases sitting between them. The CDR3 is made up of 12 amino acids. Germline V gene sequence: CDR1 DFQATT, CDR2 SNEGSKA (reference sequence). The CDR3 protein is CSASLQWDEQFF. As DNA, the CDR3 is TGCAGTGCTAGTCTCCAGTGGGATGAGCAGTTCTTC.